The rows below give T cell receptor beta chains drawn from one sample of a study of cytomegalovirus exposure and HLA in healthy donors. Only in-frame clones appear in the TCRdb table, and some are missing; sequencing was by immunoSEQ multiplex PCR. The repertoire holds some 67,000 clones, with around 80% as singletons. The sample taken for sequencing was PBMCs. These receptor sequences come from a woman in her 30s in good health and CMV-seronegative. The CDR3 runs from the conserved cysteine through the conserved F or W.

V gene	J gene	CDR3 protein
TRBV7-8	TRBJ2-7	CASSSSLSRSASYEQYF
TRBV28	TRBJ1-1	CASSLTAGVTEAFF
TRBV6-5	TRBJ2-7	CASSYEGAGEQYF
TRBV2	TRBJ2-2	CASSETRQSGTGELFF
TRBV6-6	TRBJ1-1	CASKSDTEAFF
TRBV15	TRBJ2-1	CATSRDFLTGYNEQFF
TRBV10-3	TRBJ2-1	CAISEASGFGDEQFF
TRBV10-1	TRBJ2-7	CASSESRGQGLREQYF
TRBV7-2	TRBJ2-7	CASSLESGIAYEQYF
TRBV7-2	TRBJ2-7	CASSVRPGRGGKNEQYF
TRBV27	TRBJ1-2	CASKGTGRYGYTF
TRBV25-1	TRBJ2-5	CASSERGLAGQVRETQYF
TRBV28	TRBJ1-1	CASRTGVWNTEAFF
TRBV19	TRBJ1-2	CASSMGSFNYGYTF
TRBV27	TRBJ2-1	CASSRIAGADEQFF
TRBV18	TRBJ2-7	CASSPPDGFYEQYF
TRBV2	TRBJ2-7	CASSQNWEQYF
TRBV29-1	TRBJ2-7	CSVVPRGLNEQYF
TRBV7-6	TRBJ1-6	CVSSLGPSGSYNSPLHF
TRBV6-1	TRBJ1-2	CASSRTGGGYTF
TRBV5-4	TRBJ2-1	CASSFGTSGGFYNEQFF
TRBV6-5	TRBJ1-2	CASSYSMAEAVGYTF
TRBV28	TRBJ1-4	CASSFLQGKLFF
TRBV5-4	TRBJ2-3	CASSSFGRGGQDTQYF
TRBV6-1	TRBJ1-1	CASSERQGWNTEAFF
TRBV11-2	TRBJ2-3	CASSLGLADTQYF
TRBV12-5	TRBJ1-1	CASGTTTNTEAFF
TRBV5-1	TRBJ2-7	CASSWFPTSGMEEQYF
TRBV4-1	TRBJ1-1	CASSQAHRQSYTEAFF
TRBV5-5	TRBJ1-5	CASSLGGGSNQPQHF